This TCR beta chain comes out of a study of blood T cell repertoires in COVID-19. Overall study context: The cDNA or gDNA used as material had been derived from T cells, B-cell-depleted T cells, or PBMCs.

Per the authors' pipeline: By means of reference gene primer amplification, nucleated cell counts were estimated. Assay used: immunoSEQ multiplex PCR; TCRdb lists only in-frame clones, some missing. V, J and clone size derive from that table, while D and trimming were established from the DNA sequence. The data contain around 150,000 clones, more than 75% of them singletons. Trimming removed 3 bases from V and 7 bases from J, with 13 bases in between. The CDR3 runs 14 residues. Germline assignment: CDR1 LGHNA and CDR2 YSLEER. For this clone: Other DNA sequences in the sample encode the same CDR3.

Sequencing used peripheral blood. The receptor's source is a woman between 45 and 65 years old with acute or convalescent COVID-19. This chain uses TRBV4-3 with TRBJ1-5; maybe TRBD1 (5 bases). CDR3 nucleotide sequence: TGCGCCAGCAGCCAGAATCGGGGGAACCAGCCCCAGCATTTT. Translated, it gives CASSQNRGNQPQHF.